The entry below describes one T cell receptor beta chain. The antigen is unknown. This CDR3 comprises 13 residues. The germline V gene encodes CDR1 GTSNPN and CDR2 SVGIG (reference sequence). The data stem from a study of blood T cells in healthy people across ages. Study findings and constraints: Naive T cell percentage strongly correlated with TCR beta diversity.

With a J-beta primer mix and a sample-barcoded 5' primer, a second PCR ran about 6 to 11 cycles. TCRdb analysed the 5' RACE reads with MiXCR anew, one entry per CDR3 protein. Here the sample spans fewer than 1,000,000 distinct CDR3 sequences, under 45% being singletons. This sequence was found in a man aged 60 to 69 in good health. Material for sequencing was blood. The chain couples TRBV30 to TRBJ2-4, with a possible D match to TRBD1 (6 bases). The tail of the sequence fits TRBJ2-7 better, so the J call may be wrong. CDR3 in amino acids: CAWSPTGHYEQYF. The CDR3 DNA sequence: TGTGCCTGGAGTCCGACAGGACATTACGAGCAGTACTTC.